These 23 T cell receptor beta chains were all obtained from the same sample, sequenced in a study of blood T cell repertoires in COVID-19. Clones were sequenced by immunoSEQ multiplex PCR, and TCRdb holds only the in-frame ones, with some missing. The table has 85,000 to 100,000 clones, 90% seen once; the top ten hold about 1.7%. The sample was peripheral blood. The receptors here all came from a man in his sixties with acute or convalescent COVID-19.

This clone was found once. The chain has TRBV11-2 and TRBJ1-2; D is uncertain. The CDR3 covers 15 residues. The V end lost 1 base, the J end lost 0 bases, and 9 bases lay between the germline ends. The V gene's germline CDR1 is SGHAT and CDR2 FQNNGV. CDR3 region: CASSLVRDSNYGYTF. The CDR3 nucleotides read TGTGCCAGCAGCTTAGTGCGAGATTCTAACTATGGCTACACCTTC. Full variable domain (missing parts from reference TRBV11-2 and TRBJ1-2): EAGVAQSPRYKIIEKRQSVAFWCNPISGHATLYWYQQILGQGPKLLIQFQNNGVVDDSQLPKDRFSAERLKGVDSTLKIQPAKLEDSAVYLCASSLVRDSNYGYTFGSGTRLTVV.

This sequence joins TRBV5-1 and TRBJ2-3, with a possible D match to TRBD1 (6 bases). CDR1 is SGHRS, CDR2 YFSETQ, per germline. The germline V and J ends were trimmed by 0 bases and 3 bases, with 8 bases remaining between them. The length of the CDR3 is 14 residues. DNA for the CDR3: TGCGCCAGCAGCTTGGGGGGGACAACAGATACGCAGTATTTT. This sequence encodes CASSLGGTTDTQYF. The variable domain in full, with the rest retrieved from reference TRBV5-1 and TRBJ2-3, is KAGVTQTPRYLIKTRGQQVTLSCSPISGHRSVSWYQQTPGQGLQFLFEYFSETQRNKGNFPGRFSGRQFSNSRSEMNVSTLELGDSALYLCASSLGGTTDTQYFGPGTRLTVL.

In DNA form, the CDR3 reads TGTGCCAGCAATCCCGGGACAGGGGGCCGGGGCTACACCTTC. Its translation is CASNPGTGGRGYTF. The gene calls are TRBV6-5 and TRBJ1-2; 12 nucleotides agree with TRBD1. With 7 bases clipped from V and 8 bases from J, the junction kept 8 bases outside the gene matches. Germline CDR1 is MNHEY and CDR2 is SVGAGI. CDR3 size: 14 residues.

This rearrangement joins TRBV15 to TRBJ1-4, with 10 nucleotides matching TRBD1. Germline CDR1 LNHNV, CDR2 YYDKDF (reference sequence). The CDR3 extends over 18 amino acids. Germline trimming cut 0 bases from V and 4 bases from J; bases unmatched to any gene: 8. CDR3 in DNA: TGTGCCACCAGCAGAGATGGGGTGAGGACAGGGGGTAATGAAAAACTGTTTTTT. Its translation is CATSRDGVRTGGNEKLFF.

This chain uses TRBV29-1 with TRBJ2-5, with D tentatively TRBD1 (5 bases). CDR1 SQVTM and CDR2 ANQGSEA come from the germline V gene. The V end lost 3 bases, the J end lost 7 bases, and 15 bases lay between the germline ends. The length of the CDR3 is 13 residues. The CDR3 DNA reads TGCAGCGTTGAGGCAACCACAGGCTGGACCCAGTACTTC. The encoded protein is CSVEATTGWTQYF.

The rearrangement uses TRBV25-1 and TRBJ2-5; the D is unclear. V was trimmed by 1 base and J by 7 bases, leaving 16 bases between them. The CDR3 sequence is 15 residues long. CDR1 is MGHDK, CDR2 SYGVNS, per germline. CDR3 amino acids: CASSESNRALGTQYF. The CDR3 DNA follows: TGTGCCAGCAGTGAATCAAACAGAGCCTTGGGGACCCAGTACTTC.

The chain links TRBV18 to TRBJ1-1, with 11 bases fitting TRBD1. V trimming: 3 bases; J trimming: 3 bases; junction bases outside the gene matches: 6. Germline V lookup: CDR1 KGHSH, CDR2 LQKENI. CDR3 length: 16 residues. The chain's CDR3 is CASSPGTGGVYTEAFF. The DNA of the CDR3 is TGTGCCAGCTCACCCGGGACAGGGGGGGTATACACTGAAGCTTTCTTT.

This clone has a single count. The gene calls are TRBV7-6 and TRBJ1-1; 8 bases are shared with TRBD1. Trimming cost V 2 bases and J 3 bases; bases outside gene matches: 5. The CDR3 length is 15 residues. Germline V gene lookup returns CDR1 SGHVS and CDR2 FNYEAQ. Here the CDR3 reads CASSLLQGQDTEAFF. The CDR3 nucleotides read TGTGCCAGCAGCTTACTACAGGGACAGGACACTGAAGCTTTCTTT.

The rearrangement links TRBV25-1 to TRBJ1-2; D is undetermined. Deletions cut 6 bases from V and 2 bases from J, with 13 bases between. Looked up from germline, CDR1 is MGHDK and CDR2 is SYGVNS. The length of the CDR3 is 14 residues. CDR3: CASSPIIRNYGYTF. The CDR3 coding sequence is TGTGCCAGCAGCCCGATAATCAGGAACTATGGCTACACCTTC.

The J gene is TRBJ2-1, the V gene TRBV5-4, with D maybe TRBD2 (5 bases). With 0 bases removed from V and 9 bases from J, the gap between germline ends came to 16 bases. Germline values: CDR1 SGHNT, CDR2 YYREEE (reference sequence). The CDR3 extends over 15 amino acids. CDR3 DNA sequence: TGTGCCAGCAGCTTGGCCCGGACCCCGAGCGGTGAGCAGTTCTTC. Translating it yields CASSLARTPSGEQFF.

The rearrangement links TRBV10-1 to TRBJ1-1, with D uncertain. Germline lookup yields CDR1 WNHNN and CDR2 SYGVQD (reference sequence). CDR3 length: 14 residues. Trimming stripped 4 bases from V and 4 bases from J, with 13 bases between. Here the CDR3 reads CASSGAGSGTEAFF. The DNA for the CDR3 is TGCGCCAGCAGTGGGGCGGGCTCTGGCACTGAAGCTTTCTTT.

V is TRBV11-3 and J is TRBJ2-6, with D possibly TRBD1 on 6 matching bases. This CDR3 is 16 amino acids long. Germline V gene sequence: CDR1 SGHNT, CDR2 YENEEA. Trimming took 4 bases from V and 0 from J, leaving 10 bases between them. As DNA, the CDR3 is TGTGCCAGCAGCTCGGGACATAACTCTGGGGCCAACGTCCTGACTTTC. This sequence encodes CASSSGHNSGANVLTF.

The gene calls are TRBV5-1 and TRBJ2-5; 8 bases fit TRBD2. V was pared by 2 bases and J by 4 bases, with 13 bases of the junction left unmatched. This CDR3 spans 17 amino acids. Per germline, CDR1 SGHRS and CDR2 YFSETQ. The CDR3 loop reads CASSLGSGTRRGETQYF. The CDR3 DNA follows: TGCGCCAGCAGCTTAGGGTCCGGGACTAGGCGTGGAGAGACCCAGTACTTC.

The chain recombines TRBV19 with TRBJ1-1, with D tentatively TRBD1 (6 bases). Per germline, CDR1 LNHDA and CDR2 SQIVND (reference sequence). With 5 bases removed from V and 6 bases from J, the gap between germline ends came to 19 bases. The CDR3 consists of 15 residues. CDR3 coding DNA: TGTGCCAGTAGTCCCGAAAACAGGGTGGGGGCTGAAGCTTTCTTT. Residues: CASSPENRVGAEAFF.

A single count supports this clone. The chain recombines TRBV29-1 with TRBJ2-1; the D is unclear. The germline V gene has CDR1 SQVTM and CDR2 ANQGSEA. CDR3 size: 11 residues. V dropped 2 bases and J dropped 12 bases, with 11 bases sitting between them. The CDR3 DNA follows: TGCAGCGTTGAAAGAGGTACCGGGCAGTTCTTC. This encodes CSVERGTGQFF.

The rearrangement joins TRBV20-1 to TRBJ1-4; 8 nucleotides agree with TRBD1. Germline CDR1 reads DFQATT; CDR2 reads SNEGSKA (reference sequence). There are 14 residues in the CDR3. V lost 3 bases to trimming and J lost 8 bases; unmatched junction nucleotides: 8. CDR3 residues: CSASAGRGREKLFF. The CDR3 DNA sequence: TGCAGTGCTAGTGCGGGCAGGGGGCGCGAAAAACTGTTTTTT.

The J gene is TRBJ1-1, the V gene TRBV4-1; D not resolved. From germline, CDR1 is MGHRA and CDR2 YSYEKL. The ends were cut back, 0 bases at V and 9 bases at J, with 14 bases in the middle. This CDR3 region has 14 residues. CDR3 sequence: CASSQDRGIPKAFF. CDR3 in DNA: TGCGCCAGCAGCCAAGATCGAGGGATCCCAAAAGCTTTCTTT.

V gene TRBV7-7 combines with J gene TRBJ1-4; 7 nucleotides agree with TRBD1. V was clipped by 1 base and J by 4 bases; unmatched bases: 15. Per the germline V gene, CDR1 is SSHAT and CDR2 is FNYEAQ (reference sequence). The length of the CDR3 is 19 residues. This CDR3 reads CASSLVGVTGKEGNEKLFF. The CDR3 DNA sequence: TGTGCCAGCAGCTTAGTAGGCGTGACAGGGAAGGAAGGTAATGAAAAACTGTTTTTT.

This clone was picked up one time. The chain's CDR3 is CASRTFSGTEAFF. DNA for the CDR3: TGCGCCAGCAGGACCTTTAGCGGCACTGAAGCTTTCTTT. The chain joins TRBV10-2 to TRBJ1-1; D remains ambiguous. This CDR3 comprises 13 residues. Germline V gene data show CDR1 as WSHSY and CDR2 as SAAADI. Trimming cost V 6 bases and J 4 bases, with 12 bases left between them.

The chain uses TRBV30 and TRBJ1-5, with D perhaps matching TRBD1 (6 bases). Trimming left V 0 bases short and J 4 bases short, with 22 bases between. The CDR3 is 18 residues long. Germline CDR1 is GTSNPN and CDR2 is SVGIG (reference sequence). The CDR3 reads CAWSVRSASGTHNQPQHF. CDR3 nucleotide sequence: TGTGCCTGGAGTGTAAGGTCCGCCTCCGGGACACATAATCAGCCCCAGCATTTT.

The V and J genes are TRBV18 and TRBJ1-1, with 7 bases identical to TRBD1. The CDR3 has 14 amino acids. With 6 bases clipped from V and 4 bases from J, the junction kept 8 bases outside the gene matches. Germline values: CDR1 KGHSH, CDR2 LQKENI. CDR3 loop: CASSKTGRSTEAFF. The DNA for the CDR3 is TGTGCCAGCTCCAAGACAGGGAGATCCACTGAAGCTTTCTTT.

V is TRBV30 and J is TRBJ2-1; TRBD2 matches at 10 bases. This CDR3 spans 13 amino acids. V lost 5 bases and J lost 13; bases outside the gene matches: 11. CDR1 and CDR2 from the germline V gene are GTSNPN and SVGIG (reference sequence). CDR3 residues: CAWELTLAGLQFF. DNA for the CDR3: TGTGCCTGGGAACTCACACTAGCGGGGCTACAGTTCTTC.

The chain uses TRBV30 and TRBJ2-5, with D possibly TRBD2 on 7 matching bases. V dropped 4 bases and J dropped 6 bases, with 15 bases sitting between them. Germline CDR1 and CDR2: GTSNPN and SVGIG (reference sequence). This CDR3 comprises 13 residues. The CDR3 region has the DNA TGTGCCTGGACATCGGGGGGCGCAAAGACCCAGTACTTC. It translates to CAWTSGGAKTQYF.